This T cell receptor beta chain derives from a study of Ad26.COV2.S vaccination and SARS-CoV-2 variants. Study conclusions and caveats: Reported post-vaccination CD8+ and CD4+ T cell responses to spike showed substantial breadth. Participants in the vaccine arm had higher spike-specific TCR breadth; placebo recipients had lower. Researchers cautioned that TCR breadth and depth analyses may have underestimated total T cell responses.

This clone appeared a few times. The antigen is not known. Profiling relied on immunoSEQ multiplex PCR, and the TCRdb table lists in-frame clones only, not all of them. The data show some 190,000 clones, around nine tenths seen once. This clonotype was sampled from a human donor who had recovered from COVID-19. Sequences were derived from peripheral blood, sampled after recovery from COVID-19.

CDR3 nucleotides: TGCGCCAGCAGCCTTGGACAGGGGACTCAGCCCCAGCATTTT. Its protein is CASSLGQGTQPQHF. The chain combines TRBV4-1 with TRBJ1-5; TRBD1 matches at 9 bases. Looked up from germline, CDR1 is MGHRA and CDR2 is YSYEKL. V lost 4 bases to trimming and J lost 6 bases; unmatched junction nucleotides: 4. The CDR3 has 14 amino acids.